This T cell receptor beta chain appears in the sequencing data of a study of cytomegalovirus exposure and HLA in healthy donors. Study-wide points: Later analysis associated a missense DCLRE1C variant with TCR beta V- and J-gene trimming. For most subjects, TCR beta sequences were reported to predict HLA-A and HLA-B alleles with accuracy.

On this clone: Its specificity is not known.

Primers for the PCR totalled 60 Vbeta and 13 Jbeta. Produced via immunoSEQ multiplex PCR; TCRdb's table is partial and in-frame only. The repertoire holds 140,000 or so clones, with over 75% as singletons. The source is a woman between 40 and 50 years old in good health and CMV-seronegative. The sequencing sample was made of PBMCs.

In DNA, the CDR3 is TGTGCCAGCAGCGTAGGTTCGGGGGGAGGGCATGAGCAGTTCTTC. Protein sequence: CASSVGSGGGHEQFF. The gene calls are TRBV9 and TRBJ2-1; 7 nucleotides agree with TRBD2. The CDR3 is 15 amino acids. The V gene end was trimmed by 0 bases and the J gene end by 8 bases; junction bases not matched to a gene: 8. Germline V gives CDR1 SGDLS, CDR2 YYNGEE.